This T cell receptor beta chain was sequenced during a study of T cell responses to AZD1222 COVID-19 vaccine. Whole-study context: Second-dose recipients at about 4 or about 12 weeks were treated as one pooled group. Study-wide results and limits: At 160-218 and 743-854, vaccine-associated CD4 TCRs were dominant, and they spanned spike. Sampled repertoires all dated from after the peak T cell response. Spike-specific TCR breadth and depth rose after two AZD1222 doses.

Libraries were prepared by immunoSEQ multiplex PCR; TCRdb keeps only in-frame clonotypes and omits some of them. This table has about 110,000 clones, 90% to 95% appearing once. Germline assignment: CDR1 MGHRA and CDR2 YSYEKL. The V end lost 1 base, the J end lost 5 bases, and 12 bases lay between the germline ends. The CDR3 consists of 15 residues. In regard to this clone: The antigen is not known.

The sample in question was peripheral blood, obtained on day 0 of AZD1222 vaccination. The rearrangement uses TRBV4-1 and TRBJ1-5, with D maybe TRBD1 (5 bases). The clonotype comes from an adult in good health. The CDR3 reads CASSQVGEGDQPQHF. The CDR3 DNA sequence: TGCGCCAGCAGCCAAGTAGGGGAGGGAGATCAGCCCCAGCATTTT.